The source of this T cell receptor beta chain is a study of T cells after yellow fever vaccination. Turning to the study itself: Fractions low in cell number were prepared with SMART-Seq v4 Ultra Low Input.

Study results and caveats: Clonotypes shared by both compartments, CD4 and CD8, made up a small share. Most clones from primary vaccination resurfaced after the booster (nearly 97% CD4, approximately 87% CD8).

Germline V CDR1 and CDR2: SGHKS, YYEKEE (reference sequence). The CDR3 has 15 residues. Trimming removed 1 base from V and 3 bases from J; junction bases left unmatched: 5. About this clonotype: The antigen is not known.

TCR cDNA, made by 5'RACE template switching, carried an added universal primer site and UMIs. TCRdb itself ran the 5' RACE reads through MiXCR, one entry per CDR3 protein. The table has 300,000 or so distinct CDR3 sequences, 10% to 15% seen once; the top ten hold about 0.51%. The receptor comes from a man younger than 40 who received the YFV17D yellow fever vaccine. The sequences come from CD4+ T cells sorted from PBMCs, collected 45 days after the yellow fever booster vaccination. V and J are TRBV5-5 and TRBJ2-7; the match to TRBD2 covers 9 bases. The CDR3 protein is CASSLLREGHYEQYF. In DNA form, the CDR3 reads TGTGCCAGCAGCTTGTTGCGGGAGGGCCACTACGAGCAGTACTTC. Full variable domain (outside the CDR3, taken from reference TRBV5-5 and TRBJ2-7): DAGVTQSPTHLIKTRGQQVTLRCSPISGHKSVSWYQQVLGQGPQFIFQYYEKEERGRGNFPDRFSARQFPNYSSELNVNALLLGDSALYLCASSLLREGHYEQYFGPGTRLTVT.